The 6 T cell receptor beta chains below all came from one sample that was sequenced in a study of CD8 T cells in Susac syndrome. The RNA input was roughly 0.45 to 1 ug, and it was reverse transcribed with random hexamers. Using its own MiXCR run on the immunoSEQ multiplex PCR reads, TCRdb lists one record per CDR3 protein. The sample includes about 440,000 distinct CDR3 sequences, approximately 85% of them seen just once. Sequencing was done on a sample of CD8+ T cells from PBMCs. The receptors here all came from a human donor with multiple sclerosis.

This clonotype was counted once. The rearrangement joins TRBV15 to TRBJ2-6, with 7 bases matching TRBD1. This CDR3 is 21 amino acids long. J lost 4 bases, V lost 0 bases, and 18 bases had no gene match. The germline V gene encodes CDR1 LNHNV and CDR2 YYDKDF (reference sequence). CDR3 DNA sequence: TGTGCCACCAGCAGAGATAAGGCCTTGACAGGGTTAGTGGCAGGGGCCAACGTCCTGACTTTC. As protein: CATSRDKALTGLVAGANVLTF.

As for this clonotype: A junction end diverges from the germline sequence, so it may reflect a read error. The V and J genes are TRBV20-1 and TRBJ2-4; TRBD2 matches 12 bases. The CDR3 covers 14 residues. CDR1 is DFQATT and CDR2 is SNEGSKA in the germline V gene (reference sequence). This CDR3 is CSARGLAGRNIQYF. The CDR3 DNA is TGCAGTGCAAGAGGACTAGCGGGACGTAACATTCAGTACTTC.

The CDR3 reads CASSYSDRGPYNEQFF. The CDR3 DNA reads TGTGCCAGCAGTTACTCGGACAGGGGGCCCTACAATGAGCAGTTCTTC. This rearrangement joins TRBV6-6 to TRBJ2-1, with 11 bases lining up with TRBD1. Trimming at V came to 0 bases and at J to 2 bases, leaving 0 bases not matched to a gene. The V gene's germline CDR1 is MNHNY and CDR2 SVGAGI (reference sequence). The CDR3 consists of 16 residues.

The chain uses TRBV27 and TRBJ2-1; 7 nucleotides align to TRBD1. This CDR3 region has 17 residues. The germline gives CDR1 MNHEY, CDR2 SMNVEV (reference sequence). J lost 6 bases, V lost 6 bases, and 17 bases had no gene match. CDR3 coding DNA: TGTGCCAGCAGCCTACCACCTGACAGGGAGTGGGTCAATGAGCAGTTCTTC. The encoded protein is CASSLPPDREWVNEQFF.

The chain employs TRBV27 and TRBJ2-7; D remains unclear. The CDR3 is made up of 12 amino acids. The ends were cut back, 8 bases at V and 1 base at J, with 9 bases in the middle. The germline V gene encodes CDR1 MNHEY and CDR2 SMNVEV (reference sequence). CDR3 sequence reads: CASGVGSYEQYF. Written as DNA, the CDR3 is TGTGCCAGCGGGGTCGGGTCCTACGAGCAGTACTTC.

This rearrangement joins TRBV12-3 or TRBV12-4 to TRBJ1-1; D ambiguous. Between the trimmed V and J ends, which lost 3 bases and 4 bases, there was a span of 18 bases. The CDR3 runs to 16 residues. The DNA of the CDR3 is TGTGCCAGCAGTTTGACCCCCCGGCGGCCGAGCACTGAAGCTTTCTTT. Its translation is CASSLTPRRPSTEAFF.